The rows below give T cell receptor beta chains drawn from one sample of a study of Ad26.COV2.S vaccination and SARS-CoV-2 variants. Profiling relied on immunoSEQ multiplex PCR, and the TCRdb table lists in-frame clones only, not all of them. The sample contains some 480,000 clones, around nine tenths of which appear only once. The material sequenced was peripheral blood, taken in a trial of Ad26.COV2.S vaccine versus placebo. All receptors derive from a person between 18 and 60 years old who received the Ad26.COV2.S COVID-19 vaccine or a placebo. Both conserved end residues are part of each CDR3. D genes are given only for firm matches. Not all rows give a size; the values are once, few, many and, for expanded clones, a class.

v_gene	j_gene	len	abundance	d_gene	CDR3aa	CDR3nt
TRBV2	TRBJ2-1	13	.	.	CAIPARSYNEQFF	TGTGCCATCCCTGCCCGATCCTACAATGAGCAGTTCTTC
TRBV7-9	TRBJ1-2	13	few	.	CASSKGLWNGYTF	TGTGCCAGCAGCAAGGGTTTATGGAACGGCTACACCTTC
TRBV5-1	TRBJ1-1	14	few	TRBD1	CASRRDRMNTEAFF	TGCGCCAGCAGAAGGGACAGGATGAACACTGAAGCTTTCTTT
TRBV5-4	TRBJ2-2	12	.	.	CAVERPAGELFF	TGTGCCGTCGAAAGGCCGGCCGGGGAGCTGTTTTTT
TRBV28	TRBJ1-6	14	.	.	CASSLNNNNSPLHF	TGTGCCAGCAGTTTAAACAATAATAATTCACCCCTCCACTTT
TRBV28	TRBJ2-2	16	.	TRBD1	CAATSTGTANTGELFF	TGTGCCGCAACCAGCACGGGGACAGCAAACACCGGGGAGCTGTTTTTT
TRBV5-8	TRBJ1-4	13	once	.	CASSLLNNEKLFF	TGTGCCAGCAGCTTACTCAATAATGAAAAACTGTTTTTT
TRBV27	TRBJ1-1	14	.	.	CASSLNSAGTEAFF	TGTGCCAGCAGTTTAAACAGCGCCGGGACTGAAGCTTTCTTT
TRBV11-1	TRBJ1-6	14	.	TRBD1	CASSARQGNSPLHF	TGTGCCAGCAGCGCAAGACAGGGGAATTCACCCCTCCACTTT
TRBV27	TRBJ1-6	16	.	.	CASSLATGSYNSPLHF	TGTGCCAGCAGTTTGGCCACAGGGTCCTATAATTCACCCCTCCACTTT
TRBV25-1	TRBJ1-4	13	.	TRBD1	CASRGQMNEKLFF	TGTGCCAGCAGGGGACAGATGAATGAAAAACTGTTTTTT
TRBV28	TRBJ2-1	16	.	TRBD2	CASWGWTSGTYNEQFF	TGTGCCAGCTGGGGGTGGACTAGCGGGACCTACAATGAGCAGTTCTTC
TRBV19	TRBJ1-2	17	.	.	CASSISSPAGAHYGYTF	TGTGCCAGTAGTATATCATCCCCGGCCGGGGCCCACTATGGCTACACCTTC
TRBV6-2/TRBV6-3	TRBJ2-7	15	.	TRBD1	CASSLTGTGSYEQYF	TGTGCCAGCAGTTTAACCGGGACAGGGAGCTACGAGCAGTACTTC
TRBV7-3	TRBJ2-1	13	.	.	CASSLGSTNEQFF	TGTGCCAGCAGCTTAGGCTCCACCAATGAGCAGTTCTTC
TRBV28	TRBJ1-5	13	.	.	CASSFPRDGPQHF	TGTGCCAGCAGTTTTCCCAGGGATGGGCCCCAGCATTTT
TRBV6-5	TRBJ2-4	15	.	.	CASSYSDKGKNIQYF	TGTGCCAGCAGTTACTCGGACAAAGGCAAAAACATTCAGTACTTC
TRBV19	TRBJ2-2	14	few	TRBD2	CASKAGGWTGELFF	TGTGCCAGTAAAGCGGGAGGATGGACCGGGGAGCTGTTTTTT
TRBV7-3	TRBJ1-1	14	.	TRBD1	CASSPRTGSTEAFF	TGTGCCAGCAGCCCGCGGACAGGGAGCACTGAAGCTTTCTTT
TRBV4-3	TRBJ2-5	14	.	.	CASSQDPGIETQYF	TGCGCCAGCAGCCAAGACCCAGGGATTGAGACCCAGTACTTC
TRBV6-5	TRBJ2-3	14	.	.	CASTPLGLGDTQYF	TGTGCCAGCACCCCCCTGGGACTCGGGGATACGCAGTATTTT
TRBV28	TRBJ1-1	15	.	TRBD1	CASSAPGTANTEAFF	TGTGCCAGCAGTGCCCCCGGGACAGCGAACACTGAAGCTTTCTTT
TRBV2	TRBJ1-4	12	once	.	CASDRSNEKLFF	TGTGCCAGCGACCGTTCTAATGAAAAACTGTTTTTT
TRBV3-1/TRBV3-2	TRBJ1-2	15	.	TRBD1	CASSQAQGAGYGYTF	TGTGCCAGCAGCCAAGCCCAGGGGGCTGGTTATGGCTACACCTTC
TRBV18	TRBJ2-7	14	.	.	CASSPYVGAYEQYF	TGTGCCAGCTCACCATATGTGGGAGCTTACGAGCAGTACTTC
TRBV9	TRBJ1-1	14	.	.	CASSVGRLNTEAFF	TGTGCCAGCAGCGTGGGACGGCTGAACACTGAAGCTTTCTTT
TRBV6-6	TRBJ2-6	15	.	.	CASSQDHSGANVLTF	TGTGCCAGCAGTCAGGACCACTCTGGGGCCAACGTCCTGACTTTC
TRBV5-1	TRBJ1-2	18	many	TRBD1	CASSLTIGTGHLDYGYTF	TGCGCCAGCAGCTTGACCATCGGGACAGGGCACTTGGACTATGGCTACACCTTC
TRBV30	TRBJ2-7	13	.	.	CAWSATGTYEQYF	TGTGCCTGGAGTGCGACTGGGACCTACGAGCAGTACTTC
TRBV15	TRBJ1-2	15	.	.	CATSVSLEQGYGYTF	TGTGCCACCAGCGTTTCCTTAGAACAAGGCTATGGCTACACCTTC
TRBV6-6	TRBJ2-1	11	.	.	CASSYSGEQFF	TGTGCCAGCAGTTACTCCGGTGAGCAGTTCTTC
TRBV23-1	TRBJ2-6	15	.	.	CASSQPYSGANVLTF	TGCGCCAGCAGTCAGCCCTACTCTGGGGCCAACGTCCTGACTTTC
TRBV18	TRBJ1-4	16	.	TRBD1	CASSPPPTGTNEKLFF	TGTGCCAGCTCACCACCACCGACAGGGACTAATGAAAAACTGTTTTTT
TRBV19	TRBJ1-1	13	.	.	CASREGRGTEAFF	TGTGCCAGTAGGGAAGGGAGAGGAACTGAAGCTTTCTTT
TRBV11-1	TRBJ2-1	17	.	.	CASSLAPMGVQHNEQFF	TGTGCCAGCAGCTTAGCGCCCATGGGGGTACAACACAATGAGCAGTTCTTC
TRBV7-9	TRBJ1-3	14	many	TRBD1	CASSLGGQGDTIYF	TGTGCCAGCAGCCTTGGGGGACAGGGGGACACCATATATTTT
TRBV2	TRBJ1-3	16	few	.	CASSEGRGIKRNTIYF	TGTGCCAGCAGTGAAGGTCGAGGGATCAAACGAAACACCATATATTTT
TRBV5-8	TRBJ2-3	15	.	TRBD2	CASSPGTSGRDTQYF	TGTGCCAGCAGCCCTGGGACTAGCGGGAGGGATACGCAGTATTTT
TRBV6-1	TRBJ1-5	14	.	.	CASSDRFGNQPQHF	TGTGCCAGCAGTGACCGGTTCGGCAATCAGCCCCAGCATTTT
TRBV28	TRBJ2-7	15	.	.	CASSSPGRRIYEQYF	TGTGCCAGCAGTTCCCCGGGACGCAGGATCTACGAGCAGTACTTC
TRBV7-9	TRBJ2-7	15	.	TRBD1	CASSSPDRGLYEQYF	TGTGCCAGCAGCTCGCCGGACAGGGGGCTCTACGAGCAGTACTTC
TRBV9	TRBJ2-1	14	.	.	CASSYAPIGNEQFF	TGTGCCAGCAGCTACGCCCCTATAGGCAATGAGCAGTTCTTC
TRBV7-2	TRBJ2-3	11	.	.	CASSPLDTQYF	TGTGCCAGCAGCCCGTTGGATACGCAGTATTTT
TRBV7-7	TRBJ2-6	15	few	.	CASSLGGSGANVLTF	TGTGCTAGCAGCTTAGGGGGGTCTGGGGCCAACGTCCTGACTTTC
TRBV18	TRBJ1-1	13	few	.	CASSPSRDTEAFF	TGTGCCAGCTCACCGTCACGGGACACTGAAGCTTTCTTT
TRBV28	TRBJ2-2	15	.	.	CASSLGGPGTGELFF	TGTGCCAGCAGTTTAGGCGGCCCTGGGACCGGGGAGCTGTTTTTT
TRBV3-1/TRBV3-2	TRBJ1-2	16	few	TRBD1	CASSQGVGQVIGGYTF	TGTGCCAGCAGCCAAGGCGTAGGACAGGTCATAGGGGGCTACACCTTC
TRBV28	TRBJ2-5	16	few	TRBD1	CASSFDRARERETQYF	TGTGCCAGCAGTTTCGACAGGGCGAGAGAGAGAGAGACCCAGTACTTC
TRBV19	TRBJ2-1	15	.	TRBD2	CASSQELAGYNEQFF	TGTGCCAGTAGCCAAGAACTAGCGGGCTACAATGAGCAGTTCTTC
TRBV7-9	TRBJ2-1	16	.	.	CASSSSKENSYNEQFF	TGTGCCAGCAGCTCCTCTAAGGAAAACTCCTACAATGAGCAGTTCTTC